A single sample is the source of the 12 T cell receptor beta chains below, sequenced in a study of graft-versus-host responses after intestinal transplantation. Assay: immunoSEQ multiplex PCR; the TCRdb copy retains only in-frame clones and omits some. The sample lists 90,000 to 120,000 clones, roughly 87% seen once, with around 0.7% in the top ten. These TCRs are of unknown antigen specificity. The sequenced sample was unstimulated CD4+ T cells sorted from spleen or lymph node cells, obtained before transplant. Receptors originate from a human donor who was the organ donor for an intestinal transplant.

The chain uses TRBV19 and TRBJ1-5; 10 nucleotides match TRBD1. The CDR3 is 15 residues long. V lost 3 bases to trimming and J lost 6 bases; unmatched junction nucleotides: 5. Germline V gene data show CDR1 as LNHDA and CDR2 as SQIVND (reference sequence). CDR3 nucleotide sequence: TGTGCCAGTAGTATGGGACGGGACAGGGGTCAGCCCCAGCATTTT. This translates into CASSMGRDRGQPQHF.

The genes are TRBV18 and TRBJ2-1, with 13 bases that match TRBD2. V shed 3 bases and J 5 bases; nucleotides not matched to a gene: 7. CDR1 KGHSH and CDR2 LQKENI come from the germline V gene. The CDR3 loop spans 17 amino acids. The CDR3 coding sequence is TGTGCCAGCTCACCCTACTTGACTAGCGGGAGGAACAATGAGCAGTTCTTC. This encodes CASSPYLTSGRNNEQFF.

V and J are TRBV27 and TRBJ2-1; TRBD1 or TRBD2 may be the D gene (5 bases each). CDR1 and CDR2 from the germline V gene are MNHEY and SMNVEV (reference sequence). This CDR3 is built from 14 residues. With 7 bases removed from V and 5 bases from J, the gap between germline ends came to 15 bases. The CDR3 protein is CASIRCGGHNEQFF. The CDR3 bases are TGTGCCAGCATTCGTTGTGGGGGTCACAATGAGCAGTTCTTC.

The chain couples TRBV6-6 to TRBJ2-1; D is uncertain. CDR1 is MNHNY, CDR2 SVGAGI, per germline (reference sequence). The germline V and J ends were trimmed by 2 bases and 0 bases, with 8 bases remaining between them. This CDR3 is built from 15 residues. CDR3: CASSYVRSSYNEQFF. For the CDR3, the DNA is TGTGCCAGCAGTTACGTCCGGAGCTCCTACAATGAGCAGTTCTTC.

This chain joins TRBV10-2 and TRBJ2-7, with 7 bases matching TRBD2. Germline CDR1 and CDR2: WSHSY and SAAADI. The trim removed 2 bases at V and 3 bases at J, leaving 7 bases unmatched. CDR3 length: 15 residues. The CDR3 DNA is TGCGCCAGCAGTGAGCCAGTTCTAGCGGTCTACGAGCAGTACTTC. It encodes CASSEPVLAVYEQYF.

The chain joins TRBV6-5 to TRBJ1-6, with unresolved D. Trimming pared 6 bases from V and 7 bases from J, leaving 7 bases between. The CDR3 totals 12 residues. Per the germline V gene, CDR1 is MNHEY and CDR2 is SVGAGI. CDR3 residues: CASRAQNSPLHF. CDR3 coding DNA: TGTGCCAGCAGGGCACAGAATTCACCCCTCCACTTT.

The CDR3 spells CASSEAEVNSNQPQHF. CDR3 sequence (DNA): TGTGCCAGCAGTGAAGCTGAGGTAAATAGCAATCAGCCCCAGCATTTT. This sequence joins TRBV6-1 and TRBJ1-5; no definite D call. The CDR3 runs to 16 residues. Trimming removed 0 bases at V and 0 bases at J, with 9 bases between. In germline, CDR1 is MNHNS, CDR2 SASEGT.

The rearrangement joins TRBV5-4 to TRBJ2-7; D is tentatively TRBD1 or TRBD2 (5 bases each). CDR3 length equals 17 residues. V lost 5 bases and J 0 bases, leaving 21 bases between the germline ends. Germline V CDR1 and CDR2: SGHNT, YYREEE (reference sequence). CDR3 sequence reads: CASSLRGQWRSSYEQYF. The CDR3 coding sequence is TGTGCCAGCAGTCTCCGGGGCCAGTGGAGGAGCTCCTACGAGCAGTACTTC.

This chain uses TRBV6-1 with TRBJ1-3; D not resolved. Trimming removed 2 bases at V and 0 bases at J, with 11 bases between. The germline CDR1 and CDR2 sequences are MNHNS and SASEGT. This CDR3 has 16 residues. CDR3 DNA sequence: TGTGCCAGCAGTGAAATTGAAAACAACTCTGGAAACACCATATATTTT. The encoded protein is CASSEIENNSGNTIYF.

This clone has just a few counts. The CDR3 protein is CASSLTSGSSDTQYF. CDR3 DNA: TGCGCCAGCAGCTTGACTAGCGGGAGTTCAGATACGCAGTATTTT. The chain has TRBV5-1 and TRBJ2-3, with 11 bases aligning to TRBD2. V was pared by 1 base and J by 4 bases, with 2 bases of the junction left unmatched. Germline V lookup: CDR1 SGHRS, CDR2 YFSETQ. This CDR3 is built from 15 residues. Supplemented by reference TRBV5-1 and TRBJ2-3, the full variable domain reads KAGVTQTPRYLIKTRGQQVTLSCSPISGHRSVSWYQQTPGQGLQFLFEYFSETQRNKGNFPGRFSGRQFSNSRSEMNVSTLELGDSALYLCASSLTSGSSDTQYFGPGTRLTVL.

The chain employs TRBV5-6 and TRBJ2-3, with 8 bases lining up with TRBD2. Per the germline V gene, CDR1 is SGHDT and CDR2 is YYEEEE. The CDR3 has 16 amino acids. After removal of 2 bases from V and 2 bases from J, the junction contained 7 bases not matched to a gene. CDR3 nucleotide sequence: TGTGCCAGCAGCTTCCAGCGGGAGTCCCTCACAGATACGCAGTATTTT. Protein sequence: CASSFQRESLTDTQYF.

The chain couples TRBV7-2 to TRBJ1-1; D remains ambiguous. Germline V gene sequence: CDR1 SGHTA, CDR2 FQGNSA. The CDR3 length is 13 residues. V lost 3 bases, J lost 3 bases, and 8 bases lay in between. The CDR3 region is CASSFKVDTEAFF. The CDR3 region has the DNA TGTGCCAGCAGCTTCAAGGTGGACACTGAAGCTTTCTTT.